Reported below is one TCR beta chain. No antigen is known for it. The data stem from a study of cytotoxic CD8 clonotypes in ibrutinib-treated CLL. Study observations and caveats: Sample timing was unmatched between remission and later-progressing patients; lymph nodes unstudied.

Generated by immunoSEQ multiplex PCR, the TCRdb table keeps only in-frame clones and is missing some. The sample includes 76,000 or so clones, approximately 87% seen only once; the top ten take roughly 40%. The sequencing used PBMCs, collected after 24 months of ibrutinib treatment. The receptor was isolated from a human donor with chronic lymphocytic leukemia.

The CDR3 spells CASSPPNLLMSGYTF. DNA for the CDR3: TGTGCCAGCTCACCACCGAACCTCTTAATGTCCGGCTACACCTTC. J is TRBJ1-2 and V is TRBV18; D is uncertain. There are 15 residues in the CDR3. V was cut by 0 bases and J by 8 bases, with 16 bases left in between. Germline values: CDR1 KGHSH, CDR2 LQKENI. The full variable domain, its missing parts supplied by reference TRBV18 and TRBJ1-2, is NAGVMQNPRHLVRRRGQEARLRCSPMKGHSHVYWYRQLPEEGLKFMVYLQKENIIDESGMPKERFSAEFPKEGPSILRIQQVVRGDSAAYFCASSPPNLLMSGYTFGSGTRLTVV.